This entry lists 28 T cell receptor beta chains sequenced from one sample in a study of somatic mutations in cytotoxic T cells in rheumatoid arthritis. Measured with immunoSEQ multiplex PCR; TCRdb has only the in-frame clones, and not every one. In the table there are about 20,000 clones, roughly 90% of which are singletons. Sequencing was performed on CD8+ T cells sorted from blood. These receptors were obtained from a man aged 40-49 years in good health.

This clone has a handful of counts. Other DNA sequences of this sample code for an identical CDR3. This chain links TRBV9 with TRBJ2-2, with TRBD2 matching over 9 bases. Germline V gene sequence: CDR1 SGDLS, CDR2 YYNGEE. The CDR3 runs 16 residues. Unmatched junction bases numbered 8, after V lost 4 bases and J lost 4 bases. The CDR3 reads CASSPRGREGTGELFF. CDR3 nucleotides: TGTGCCAGCAGCCCCCGGGGGCGGGAGGGCACCGGGGAGCTGTTTTTT.

The rearrangement links TRBV27 to TRBJ2-1, with D tentatively TRBD1 or TRBD2 (5 bases each). Trimming cost V 6 bases and J 10 bases, with 13 bases left between them. The germline V gene encodes CDR1 MNHEY and CDR2 SMNVEV (reference sequence). CDR3 length: 12 residues. The CDR3 protein is CASSQYGAEQFF. The DNA of the CDR3 is TGTGCCAGCAGCCAATACGGGGCAGAGCAGTTCTTC.

The chain couples TRBV4-1 to TRBJ2-7, with 7 bases fitting TRBD1. J was trimmed by 1 base and V by 3 bases; bases with no gene match: 3. This CDR3 region has 14 residues. The germline V gene encodes CDR1 MGHRA and CDR2 YSYEKL. The CDR3 region has the DNA TGCGCCAGCAGCCAGGGACAGCCATCCTACGAGCAGTACTTC. Translating it yields CASSQGQPSYEQYF.

V gene TRBV27 combines with J gene TRBJ2-1; TRBD2 aligns across 11 bases. V lost 1 base to trimming and J lost 6 bases; unmatched junction nucleotides: 11. CDR1 and CDR2 from the germline V gene are MNHEY and SMNVEV (reference sequence). This CDR3 contains 18 residues. CDR3 bases: TGTGCCAGCAGTTTATTAGGCAGTATACTAGCGGGAGTCAATGAGCAGTTCTTC. Its protein is CASSLLGSILAGVNEQFF.

This clone was seen only once. The rearrangement joins TRBV27 to TRBJ2-2, with TRBD1 as a possible D gene (5 bases). Germline V gene sequence: CDR1 MNHEY, CDR2 SMNVEV (reference sequence). V lost 6 bases, J lost 0 bases, and 14 bases lay in between. There are 16 residues in the CDR3. The CDR3 nucleotides read TGTGCCAGCAGGTATACAGGCCCCGCGAACACCGGGGAGCTGTTTTTT. Amino acid sequence: CASRYTGPANTGELFF.

The chain employs TRBV27 and TRBJ2-7; possibly TRBD1 for D (6 bases). The germline V gene has CDR1 MNHEY and CDR2 SMNVEV (reference sequence). The CDR3 consists of 13 residues. Between the trimmed V and J ends, which lost 2 bases and 3 bases, there was a span of 8 bases. CDR3 region: CASSLNRVYEQYF. In nucleotides, the CDR3 is TGTGCCAGCAGTTTAAACAGGGTCTACGAGCAGTACTTC.

The chain recombines TRBV27 with TRBJ2-7, with D tentatively TRBD1 (6 bases). CDR1 MNHEY and CDR2 SMNVEV come from the germline V gene (reference sequence). CDR3 size: 16 residues. The V end was cut by 2 bases, the J end by 5 bases, with 19 bases between. CDR3 nucleotide sequence: TGTGCCAGCAGTTTAAATCGAGGGGGACCCATCCACGAGCAGTACTTC. Protein sequence: CASSLNRGGPIHEQYF.

This chain joins TRBV27 and TRBJ2-2; no firm D call. The CDR3 spans 14 residues. The germline V gene has CDR1 MNHEY and CDR2 SMNVEV (reference sequence). The V and J ends lost 6 bases and 4 bases respectively, with 12 bases between them. CDR3 coding DNA: TGTGCCAGCAGCCCCTTCCTGGGCACCGGGGAGCTGTTTTTT. Translating it yields CASSPFLGTGELFF.

The V call is TRBV27, the J call TRBJ2-3; D is ambiguous. V dropped 0 bases and J dropped 6 bases, with 13 bases sitting between them. The CDR3 is made up of 15 amino acids. Per germline, CDR1 MNHEY and CDR2 SMNVEV (reference sequence). This CDR3 is CASSLSPGYRDTQYF. As DNA, the CDR3 is TGTGCCAGCAGTTTATCCCCAGGCTACCGTGATACGCAGTATTTT.

J is TRBJ2-3 and V is TRBV6-4, with TRBD2 identical over 7 bases. The CDR3 runs 16 residues. The trim removed 4 bases at V and 2 bases at J, leaving 9 bases unmatched. Germline V lookup: CDR1 MRHNA, CDR2 SNTAGT. CDR3 loop: CASSATASGPTDTQYF. The CDR3 DNA reads as TGTGCCAGCAGTGCTACGGCTAGCGGTCCCACAGATACGCAGTATTTT.

The chain carries TRBV7-9 and TRBJ1-1; a weak D match, TRBD1 (5 bases). Trimming left V 1 base short and J 5 bases short, with 11 bases between. There are 14 residues in the CDR3. The V gene's germline CDR1 is SEHNR and CDR2 FQNEAQ (reference sequence). CDR3 coding DNA: TGTGCCAGCAGCTTAGGGGGGAGTGGGACTGAAGCTTTCTTT. This translates into CASSLGGSGTEAFF.

This clone turned up a few times. The V gene is TRBV27, the J gene TRBJ2-1, with 7 bases that match TRBD1. The germline gives CDR1 MNHEY, CDR2 SMNVEV (reference sequence). CDR3 length: 15 amino acids. Germline trimming cut 0 bases from V and 2 bases from J; bases unmatched to any gene: 1. This CDR3 reads CASSLSGTAYNEQFF. CDR3 bases: TGTGCCAGCAGTTTATCTGGGACAGCCTACAATGAGCAGTTCTTC.

This chain connects TRBV7-9 to TRBJ2-7; TRBD2 aligns across 13 bases. Germline CDR1 is SEHNR and CDR2 is FQNEAQ (reference sequence). V dropped 4 bases and J dropped 3; count of bases not matched to a gene: 12. The CDR3 contains 18 residues. CDR3 region: CASSSTSGRFNPIYEQYF. CDR3 bases: TGTGCCAGCAGCTCGACTAGCGGGAGGTTCAATCCGATCTACGAGCAGTACTTC. Using reference TRBV7-9 and TRBJ2-7 for the parts outside the CDR3, the full variable domain is DTGVSQNPRHKITKRGQNVTFRCDPISEHNRLYWYRQTLGQGPEFLTYFQNEAQLEKSRLLSDRFSAERPKGSFSTLEIQRTEQGDSAMYLCASSSTSGRFNPIYEQYFGPGTRLTVT.

The chain combines TRBV5-6 with TRBJ1-2; 10 bases agree with TRBD1. The V and J ends lost 0 bases and 11 bases, in that order; junction bases with no gene match: 10. The germline V gene has CDR1 SGHDT and CDR2 YYEEEE. The CDR3 sequence is 15 residues long. CDR3 sequence: CASSLADRGLTGYTF. CDR3 in DNA: TGTGCCAGCAGCTTGGCCGACAGGGGGCTTACTGGATACACCTTC. The full variable domain, in which reference TRBV5-6 and TRBJ1-2 provide the parts outside the CDR3, is DAGVTQSPTHLIKTRGQQVTLRCSPKSGHDTVSWYQQALGQGPQFIFQYYEEEERQRGNFPDRFSGHQFPNYSSELNVNALLLGDSALYLCASSLADRGLTGYTFGSGTRLTVV.

This clone has a single count. The rearrangement joins TRBV28 to TRBJ1-5; D is uncertain. CDR3 length: 13 amino acids. Germline V gene lookup returns CDR1 MDHEN and CDR2 SYDVKM. Trimming left V 5 bases short and J 5 bases short, with 10 bases between. The CDR3, as DNA: TGTGCCAGCAGTCCGACCGCCGATCAGCCCCAGCATTTT. It specifies CASSPTADQPQHF.

This clone was found once. The chain combines TRBV6-5 with TRBJ2-5, with D uncertain. From germline, CDR1 is MNHEY and CDR2 SVGAGI. The V end was cut by 0 bases, the J end by 0 bases, with 8 bases between. CDR3 length: 15 amino acids. CDR3 sequence: CASSYSPEYQETQYF. CDR3 DNA sequence: TGTGCCAGCAGTTACTCGCCGGAGTACCAAGAGACCCAGTACTTC.

The genes are TRBV4-1 and TRBJ2-7; the match to TRBD1 covers 7 bases. This CDR3 is 18 amino acids long. V lost 1 base, J lost 5 bases, and 17 bases stayed unmatched. CDR1 MGHRA and CDR2 YSYEKL come from the germline V gene. The CDR3 reads CASSQVAQGRGLWNEQYF. The DNA for the CDR3 is TGCGCCAGCAGCCAAGTGGCCCAGGGCAGGGGGTTATGGAACGAGCAGTACTTC.

In this sample, this clone turned up once. The chain has TRBV23-1 and TRBJ2-2; tentative D call: TRBD1 (6 bases). TRBV23-1 is annotated as an ORF whose role is uncertain. Trimming left V 2 bases short and J 1 base short, with 11 bases between. This CDR3 region has 16 residues. The CDR3 sequence is CASSQRTALNTGELFF. In DNA form, the CDR3 reads TGCGCCAGCAGTCAACGGACAGCCCTGAACACCGGGGAGCTGTTTTTT.

The chain joins TRBV7-8 to TRBJ2-7, with no clear D. CDR3 length: 15 residues. Germline assignment: CDR1 SGHVS and CDR2 FQNEAQ. With 3 bases removed from V and 0 bases from J, the gap between germline ends came to 12 bases. The CDR3 nucleotides are TGTGCCAGCAGCTTGGATAACAGCAACTCCTACGAGCAGTACTTC. Encoded protein: CASSLDNSNSYEQYF.

The genes are TRBV4-3 and TRBJ2-7; tentatively, D is TRBD2 (6 bases). The CDR3 contains 14 residues. Germline V CDR1 and CDR2: LGHNA, YSLEER. V lost 1 base and J lost 4, with 11 bases in between. CDR3: CASSQGLADYEQYF. The CDR3, as DNA: TGCGCCAGCAGCCAAGGCTTAGCGGATTACGAGCAGTACTTC.

The chain is built from TRBV27 and TRBJ1-5; possible D gene TRBD1, 5 bases. V was pared by 6 bases and J by 6 bases, with 18 bases between. CDR1 is MNHEY, CDR2 SMNVEV, per germline (reference sequence). The CDR3 loop spans 15 amino acids. DNA for the CDR3: TGTGCCAGCAGCATGACAGCCGGGGTGGGTCAGCCCCAGCATTTT. Encoded protein: CASSMTAGVGQPQHF.

The chain uses TRBV28 and TRBJ2-3; D is unresolved. V was pared by 7 bases and J by 4 bases, with 12 bases between. Looked up from germline, CDR1 is MDHEN and CDR2 is SYDVKM. This CDR3 is built from 13 residues. The CDR3 reads CASNKLPPDTQYF. The DNA of the CDR3 is TGTGCCAGCAATAAACTCCCCCCAGATACGCAGTATTTT.

The V and J genes are TRBV10-2 and TRBJ2-7, with D perhaps matching TRBD1 (6 bases). With 6 bases removed from V and 4 bases from J, the gap between germline ends came to 16 bases. Germline CDR1 is WSHSY and CDR2 is SAAADI. The CDR3 has 14 amino acids. The CDR3 reads CASSFQGLGYEQYF. The DNA of the CDR3 is TGCGCCAGCAGCTTCCAGGGGCTTGGGTACGAGCAGTACTTC.

CDR3 sequence: CASSLGQGESGANVLTF. CDR3 DNA sequence: TGCGCCAGCAGCTTGGGACAGGGGGAGTCTGGGGCCAACGTCCTGACTTTC. The J gene is TRBJ2-6, the V gene TRBV5-1; 9 nucleotides align to TRBD1. This CDR3 has 17 residues. Germline-derived CDR1 and CDR2 are SGHRS and YFSETQ. With V trimmed by 0 bases and J by 1 base, 2 bases remained unmatched. The full variable domain, rest sourced from reference TRBV5-1 and TRBJ2-6, is KAGVTQTPRYLIKTRGQQVTLSCSPISGHRSVSWYQQTPGQGLQFLFEYFSETQRNKGNFPGRFSGRQFSNSRSEMNVSTLELGDSALYLCASSLGQGESGANVLTFGAGSRLTVL.

This chain joins TRBV11-2 and TRBJ2-7, with unresolved D. Germline lookup yields CDR1 SGHAT and CDR2 FQNNGV. The CDR3 totals 15 residues. Trimming pared 5 bases from V and 3 bases from J, leaving 17 bases between. The CDR3 DNA reads TGTGCCAGCAGCCTCATTCAGGATGCTTTCTACGAGCAGTACTTC. Its translation is CASSLIQDAFYEQYF.

The gene calls are TRBV4-1 and TRBJ2-7; D gene unclear. Looked up from germline, CDR1 is MGHRA and CDR2 is YSYEKL. There are 15 residues in the CDR3. The V gene lost 1 base and the J gene lost 1 base, with 11 bases spanning the gap. CDR3 in amino acids: CASSQVEDISYEQYF. The DNA for the CDR3 is TGCGCCAGCAGCCAAGTGGAAGACATATCCTACGAGCAGTACTTC.

CDR3 coding DNA: TGTGCCAGCAGCCTGGACTTAGATACGCAGTATTTT. It encodes CASSLDLDTQYF. This chain connects TRBV7-2 to TRBJ2-3; a possible D gene is TRBD2 (5 bases). This CDR3 is 12 amino acids long. Germline V gene lookup returns CDR1 SGHTA and CDR2 FQGNSA. V was clipped by 5 bases and J by 5 bases, with 8 bases between them. Filled out from reference TRBV7-2 and TRBJ2-3, the complete variable domain reads GAGVSQSPSNKVTEKGKDVELRCDPISGHTALYWYRQSLGQGLEFLIYFQGNSAPDKSGLPSDRFSAERTGGSVSTLTIQRTQQEDSAVYLCASSLDLDTQYFGPGTRLTVL.

This rearrangement joins TRBV7-9 to TRBJ2-1; 10 nucleotides agree with TRBD2. V dropped 3 bases and J dropped 7; count of bases not matched to a gene: 12. The CDR3 contains 17 residues. Per germline, CDR1 SEHNR and CDR2 FQNEAQ (reference sequence). CDR3 loop: CASSFPSGRAEGNEQFF. In nucleotides, the CDR3 is TGTGCCAGCAGCTTTCCTAGCGGGAGAGCGGAGGGAAATGAGCAGTTCTTC.